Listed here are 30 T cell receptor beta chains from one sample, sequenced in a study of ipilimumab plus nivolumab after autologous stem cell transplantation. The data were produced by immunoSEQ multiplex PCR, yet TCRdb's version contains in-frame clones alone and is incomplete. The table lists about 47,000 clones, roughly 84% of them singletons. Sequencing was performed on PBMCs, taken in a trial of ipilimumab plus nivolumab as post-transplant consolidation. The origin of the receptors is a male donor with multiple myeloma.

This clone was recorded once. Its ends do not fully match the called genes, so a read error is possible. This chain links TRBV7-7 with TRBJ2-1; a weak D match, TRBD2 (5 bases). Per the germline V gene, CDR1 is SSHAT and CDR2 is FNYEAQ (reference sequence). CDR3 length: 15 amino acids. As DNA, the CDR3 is TGTGCTAGCAGCTTGGCGGGTAGCTCCTACAATGAGCAGTTCTTC. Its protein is CASSLAGSSYNEQFF. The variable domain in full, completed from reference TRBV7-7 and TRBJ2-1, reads GAGVSQSPRYKVTKRGQDVTLRCDPISSHATLYWYQQALGQGPEFLTYFNYEAQPDKSGLPSDRFSAERPEGSISTLTIQRTEQRDSAMYRCASSLAGSSYNEQFFGPGTRLTVL.

The CDR3 sequence is CASSLTDSYNSPLHF. DNA for the CDR3: TGTGCCAGCAGCCTGACTGACTCCTATAATTCACCCCTCCACTTT. The chain couples TRBV7-9 to TRBJ1-6; D ambiguous. The germline V gene has CDR1 SEHNR and CDR2 FQNEAQ (reference sequence). The CDR3 is 15 amino acids. With 5 bases removed from V and 0 bases from J, the gap between germline ends came to 8 bases.

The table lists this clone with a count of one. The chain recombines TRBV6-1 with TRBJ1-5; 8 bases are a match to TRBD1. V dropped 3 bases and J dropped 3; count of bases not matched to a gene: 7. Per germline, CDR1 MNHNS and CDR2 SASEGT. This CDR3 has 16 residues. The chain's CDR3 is CASSDQTGAINQPQHF. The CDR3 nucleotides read TGTGCCAGCAGTGACCAGACAGGGGCCATCAATCAGCCCCAGCATTTT.

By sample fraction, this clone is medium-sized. The CDR3 here is CASSDLRTGPSYGAFF. CDR3 bases: TGCGCCAGCAGTGACCTTCGGACAGGGCCCTCCTACGGGGCTTTCTTT. J is TRBJ1-1 and V is TRBV10-1; 8 positions agree with TRBD1. There are 16 residues in the CDR3. Losses at the gene ends were 3 bases for V and 11 bases for J; bases not matched to a gene: 17. Germline CDR1 and CDR2: WNHNN and SYGVQD (reference sequence).

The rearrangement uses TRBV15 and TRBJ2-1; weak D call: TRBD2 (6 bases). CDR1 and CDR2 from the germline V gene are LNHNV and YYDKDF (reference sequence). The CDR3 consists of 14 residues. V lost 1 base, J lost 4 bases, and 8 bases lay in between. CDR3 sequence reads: CATSRGGTYNEQFF. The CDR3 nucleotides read TGTGCCACCAGCAGAGGGGGGACTTACAATGAGCAGTTCTTC.

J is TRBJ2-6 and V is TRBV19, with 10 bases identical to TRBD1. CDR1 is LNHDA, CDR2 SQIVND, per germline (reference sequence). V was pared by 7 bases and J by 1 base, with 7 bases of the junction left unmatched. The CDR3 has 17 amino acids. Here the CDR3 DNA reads TGTGCCAGTAACCCGGGACAGGGGTTTTCTGGGGCCAACGTCCTGACTTTC. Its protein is CASNPGQGFSGANVLTF.

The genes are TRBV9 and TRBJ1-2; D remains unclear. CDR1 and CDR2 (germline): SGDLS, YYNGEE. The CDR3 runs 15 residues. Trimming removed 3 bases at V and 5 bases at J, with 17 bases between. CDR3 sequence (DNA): TGTGCCAGCAGCGCTTCCCTATTGAGGAGGTATGGCTACACCTTC. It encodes CASSASLLRRYGYTF.

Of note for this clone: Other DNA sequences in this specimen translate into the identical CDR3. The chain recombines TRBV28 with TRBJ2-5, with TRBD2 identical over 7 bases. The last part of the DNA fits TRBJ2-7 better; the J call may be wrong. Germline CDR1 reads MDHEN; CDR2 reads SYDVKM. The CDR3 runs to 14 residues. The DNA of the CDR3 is TGTGCCAGCAGTTTGGCTAGCGGCCGGGGCGAGCAGTACTTC. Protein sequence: CASSLASGRGEQYF.

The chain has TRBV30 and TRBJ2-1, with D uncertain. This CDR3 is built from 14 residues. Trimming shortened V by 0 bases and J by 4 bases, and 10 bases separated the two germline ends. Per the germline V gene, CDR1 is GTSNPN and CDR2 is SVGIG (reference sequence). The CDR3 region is CAWSVPGRYNEQFF. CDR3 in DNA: TGTGCCTGGAGTGTACCGGGCAGGTACAATGAGCAGTTCTTC. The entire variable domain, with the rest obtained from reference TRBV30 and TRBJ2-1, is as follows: SQTIHQWPATLVQPVGSPLSLECTVEGTSNPNLYWYRQAAGRGLQLLFYSVGIGQISSEVPQNLSASRPQDRQFILSSKKLLLSDSGFYLCAWSVPGRYNEQFFGPGTRLTVL.

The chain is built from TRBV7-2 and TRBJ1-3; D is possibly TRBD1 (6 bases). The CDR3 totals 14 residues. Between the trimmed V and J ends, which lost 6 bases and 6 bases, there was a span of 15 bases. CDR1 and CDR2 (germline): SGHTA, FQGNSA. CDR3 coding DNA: TGTGCCAGCAGAACAGGGTACAAGGCAAACACCATATATTTT. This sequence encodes CASRTGYKANTIYF. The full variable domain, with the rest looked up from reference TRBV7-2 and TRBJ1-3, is GAGVSQSPSNKVTEKGKDVELRCDPISGHTALYWYRQSLGQGLEFLIYFQGNSAPDKSGLPSDRFSAERTGGSVSTLTIQRTQQEDSAVYLCASRTGYKANTIYFGEGSWLTVV.

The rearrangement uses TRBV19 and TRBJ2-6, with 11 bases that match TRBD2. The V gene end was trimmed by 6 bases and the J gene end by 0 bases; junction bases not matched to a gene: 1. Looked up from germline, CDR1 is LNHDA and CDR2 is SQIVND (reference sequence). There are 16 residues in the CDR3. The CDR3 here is CASRTSGNSGANVLTF. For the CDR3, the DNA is TGTGCCAGTAGGACTAGCGGGAACTCTGGGGCCAACGTCCTGACTTTC.

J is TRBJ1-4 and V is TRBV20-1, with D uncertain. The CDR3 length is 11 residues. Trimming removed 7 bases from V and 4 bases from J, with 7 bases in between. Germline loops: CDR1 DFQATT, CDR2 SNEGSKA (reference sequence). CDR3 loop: CSVGINEKLFF. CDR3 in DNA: TGCAGTGTAGGGATTAATGAAAAACTGTTTTTT.

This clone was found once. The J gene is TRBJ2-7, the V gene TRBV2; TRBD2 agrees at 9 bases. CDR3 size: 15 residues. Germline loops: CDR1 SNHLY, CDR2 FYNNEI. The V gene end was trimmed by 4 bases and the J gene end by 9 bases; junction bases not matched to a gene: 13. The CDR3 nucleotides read TGTGCCAGCAGTGGGCCCACGAGCGGGAGGTCGCGGCAGTACTTC. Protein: CASSGPTSGRSRQYF. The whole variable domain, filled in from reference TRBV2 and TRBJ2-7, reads EPEVTQTPSHQVTQMGQEVILRCVPISNHLYFYWYRQILGQKVEFLVSFYNNEISEKSEIFDDQFSVERPDGSNFTLKIRSTKLEDSAMYFCASSGPTSGRSRQYFGPGTRLTVT.

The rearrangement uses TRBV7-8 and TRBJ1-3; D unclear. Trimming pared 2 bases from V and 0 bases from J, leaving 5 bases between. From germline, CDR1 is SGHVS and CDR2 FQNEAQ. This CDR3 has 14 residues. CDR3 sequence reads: CASSLQISGNTIYF. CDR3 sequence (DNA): TGTGCCAGCAGCTTACAGATCTCTGGAAACACCATATATTTT.

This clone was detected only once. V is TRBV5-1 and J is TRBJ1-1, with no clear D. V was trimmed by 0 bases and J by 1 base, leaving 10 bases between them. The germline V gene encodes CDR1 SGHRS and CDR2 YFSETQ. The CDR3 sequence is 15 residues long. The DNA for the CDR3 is TGCGCCAGCAGCTTGGCATTAGGGCCGAACACTGAAGCTTTCTTT. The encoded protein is CASSLALGPNTEAFF.

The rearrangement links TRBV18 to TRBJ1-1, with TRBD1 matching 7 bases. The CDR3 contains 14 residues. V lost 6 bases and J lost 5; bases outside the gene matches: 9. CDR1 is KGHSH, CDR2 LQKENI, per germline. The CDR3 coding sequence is TGTGCCAGCTCGACAGACAGGGATGGGACTGAAGCTTTCTTT. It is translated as CASSTDRDGTEAFF.

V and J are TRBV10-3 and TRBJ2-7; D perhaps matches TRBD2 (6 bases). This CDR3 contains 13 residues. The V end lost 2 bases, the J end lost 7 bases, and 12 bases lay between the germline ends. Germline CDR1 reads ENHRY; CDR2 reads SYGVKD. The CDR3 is CAISEDRAGEQYF. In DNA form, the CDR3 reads TGTGCCATCAGTGAGGACCGGGCGGGAGAGCAGTACTTC.

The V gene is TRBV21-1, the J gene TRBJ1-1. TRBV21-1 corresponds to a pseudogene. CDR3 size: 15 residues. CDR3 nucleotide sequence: TGTGCCAGCAGCAAAAGGGAGTCAATGAACACTGAAGCTTTCTTT. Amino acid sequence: CASSKRESMNTEAFF.

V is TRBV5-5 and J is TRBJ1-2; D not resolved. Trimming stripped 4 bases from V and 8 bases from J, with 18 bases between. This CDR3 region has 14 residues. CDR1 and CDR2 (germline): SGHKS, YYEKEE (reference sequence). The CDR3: CASSGGSAWVGYTF. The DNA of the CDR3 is TGTGCCAGCAGCGGTGGGTCTGCTTGGGTCGGCTACACCTTC.

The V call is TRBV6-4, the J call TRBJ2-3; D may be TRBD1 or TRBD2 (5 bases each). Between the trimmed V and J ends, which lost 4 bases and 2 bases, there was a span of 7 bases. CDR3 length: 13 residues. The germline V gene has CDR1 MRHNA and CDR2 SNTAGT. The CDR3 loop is CASSAGTTDTQYF. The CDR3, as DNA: TGTGCCAGCAGTGCCGGGACCACAGATACGCAGTATTTT.

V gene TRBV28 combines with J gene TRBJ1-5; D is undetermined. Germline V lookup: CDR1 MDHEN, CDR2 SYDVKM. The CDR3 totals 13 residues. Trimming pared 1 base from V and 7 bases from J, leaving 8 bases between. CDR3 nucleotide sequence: TGTGCCAGCAGTTTATCGAGGGTCCAGCCCCAGCATTTT. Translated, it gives CASSLSRVQPQHF.

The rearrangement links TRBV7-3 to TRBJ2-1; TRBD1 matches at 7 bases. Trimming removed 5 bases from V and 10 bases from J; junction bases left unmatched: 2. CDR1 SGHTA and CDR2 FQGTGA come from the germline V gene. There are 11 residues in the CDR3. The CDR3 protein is CASSQGGEQFF. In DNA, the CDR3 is TGTGCCAGCAGCCAAGGGGGCGAGCAGTTCTTC.

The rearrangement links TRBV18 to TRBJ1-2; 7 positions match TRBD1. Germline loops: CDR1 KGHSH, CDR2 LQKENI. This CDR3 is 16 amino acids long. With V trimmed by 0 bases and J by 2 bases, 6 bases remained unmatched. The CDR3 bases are TGTGCCAGCTCACCACCGGGTGTAGGGGGCAACTATGGCTACACCTTC. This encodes CASSPPGVGGNYGYTF.

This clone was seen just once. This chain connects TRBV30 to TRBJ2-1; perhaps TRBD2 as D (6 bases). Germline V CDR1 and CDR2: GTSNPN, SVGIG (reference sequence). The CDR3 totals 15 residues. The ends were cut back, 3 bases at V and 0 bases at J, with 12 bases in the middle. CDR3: CAWRTAGSSYNEQFF. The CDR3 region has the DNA TGTGCCTGGAGGACGGCGGGAAGCTCCTACAATGAGCAGTTCTTC. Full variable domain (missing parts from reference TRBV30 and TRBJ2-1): SQTIHQWPATLVQPVGSPLSLECTVEGTSNPNLYWYRQAAGRGLQLLFYSVGIGQISSEVPQNLSASRPQDRQFILSSKKLLLSDSGFYLCAWRTAGSSYNEQFFGPGTRLTVL.

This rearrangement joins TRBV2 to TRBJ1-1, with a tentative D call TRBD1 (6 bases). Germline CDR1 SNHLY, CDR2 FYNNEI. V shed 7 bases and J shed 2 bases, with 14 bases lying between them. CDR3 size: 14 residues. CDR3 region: CASKLQGYNTEAFF. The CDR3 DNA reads TGTGCCAGCAAATTACAGGGATATAACACTGAAGCTTTCTTT. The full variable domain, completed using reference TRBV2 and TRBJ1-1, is EPEVTQTPSHQVTQMGQEVILRCVPISNHLYFYWYRQILGQKVEFLVSFYNNEISEKSEIFDDQFSVERPDGSNFTLKIRSTKLEDSAMYFCASKLQGYNTEAFFGQGTRLTVV.

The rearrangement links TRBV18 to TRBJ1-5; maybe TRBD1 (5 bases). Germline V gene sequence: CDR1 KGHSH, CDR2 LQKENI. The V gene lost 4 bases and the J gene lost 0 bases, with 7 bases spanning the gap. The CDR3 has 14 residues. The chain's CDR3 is CASSLTVSNQPQHF. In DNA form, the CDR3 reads TGTGCCAGCTCACTGACAGTTAGCAATCAGCCCCAGCATTTT.

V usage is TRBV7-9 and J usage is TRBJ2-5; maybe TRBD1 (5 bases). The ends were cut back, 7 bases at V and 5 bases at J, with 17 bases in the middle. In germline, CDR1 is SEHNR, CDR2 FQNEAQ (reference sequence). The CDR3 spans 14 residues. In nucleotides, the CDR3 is TGTGCCAGCACCTATCAAGGACAAGGGGAGACCCAGTACTTC. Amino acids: CASTYQGQGETQYF. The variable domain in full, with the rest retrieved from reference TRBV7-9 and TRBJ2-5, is DTGVSQNPRHKITKRGQNVTFRCDPISEHNRLYWYRQTLGQGPEFLTYFQNEAQLEKSRLLSDRFSAERPKGSFSTLEIQRTEQGDSAMYLCASTYQGQGETQYFGPGTRLLVL.

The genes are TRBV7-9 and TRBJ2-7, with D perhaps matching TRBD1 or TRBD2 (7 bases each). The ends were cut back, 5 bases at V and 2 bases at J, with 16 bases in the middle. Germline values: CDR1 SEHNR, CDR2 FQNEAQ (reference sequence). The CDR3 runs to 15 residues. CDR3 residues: CASSQGGTRPYEQYF. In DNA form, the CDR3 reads TGTGCCAGCAGCCAGGGGGGGACCCGGCCCTACGAGCAGTACTTC. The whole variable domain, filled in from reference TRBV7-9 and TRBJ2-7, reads DTGVSQNPRHKITKRGQNVTFRCDPISEHNRLYWYRQTLGQGPEFLTYFQNEAQLEKSRLLSDRFSAERPKGSFSTLEIQRTEQGDSAMYLCASSQGGTRPYEQYFGPGTRLTVT.

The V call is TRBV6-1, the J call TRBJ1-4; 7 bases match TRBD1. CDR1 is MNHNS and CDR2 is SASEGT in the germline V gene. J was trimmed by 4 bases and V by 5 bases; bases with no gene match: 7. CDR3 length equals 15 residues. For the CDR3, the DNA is TGTGCCAGCAGTCCAGAACAGGGGTATAATGAAAAACTGTTTTTT. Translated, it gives CASSPEQGYNEKLFF.

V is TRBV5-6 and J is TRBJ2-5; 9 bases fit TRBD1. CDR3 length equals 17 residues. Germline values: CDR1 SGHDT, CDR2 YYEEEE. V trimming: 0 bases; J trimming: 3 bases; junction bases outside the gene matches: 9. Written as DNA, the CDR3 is TGTGCCAGCAGCTTGGATTGGGGACAGGGATATGAAGAGACCCAGTACTTC. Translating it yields CASSLDWGQGYEETQYF.